Listed here are 10 T cell receptor beta chains from one sample, sequenced in a study of vaccination effects on CD4 cells after COVID-19. Assay: immunoSEQ multiplex PCR; the TCRdb copy retains only in-frame clones and omits some. The sample lists 30,000 or so clones; 55% to 75% were seen once. Ahead of sequencing, the ViraFEST assay grew antigen-specific CD4+ T cells using viral peptide pools. At the end of nine to ten days of culture, CD4+ T cells were isolated. The infection with SARS-CoV-2 (confirmed by PCR) occurred in this person between March and December 2020. These receptors lack a known antigen. Here the sequenced sample was CD4+ T cells from PBMCs cultured with a peptide pool, taken before COVID-19 vaccination. Receptor source: a human donor who had a prior SARS-CoV-2 infection.

This chain connects TRBV10-1 to TRBJ2-3, with 13 nucleotides matching TRBD2. The CDR3 covers 17 residues. CDR1 is WNHNN and CDR2 is SYGVQD in the germline V gene (reference sequence). The trim removed 2 bases at V and 4 bases at J, leaving 6 bases unmatched. CDR3 protein: CASSEPGLAGVADTQYF. The CDR3 coding sequence is TGCGCCAGCAGTGAGCCCGGACTAGCGGGAGTAGCAGATACGCAGTATTTT.

J is TRBJ1-6 and V is TRBV30; 7 bases align to TRBD1. The V and J ends lost 0 bases and 9 bases, in that order; junction bases with no gene match: 5. The germline V gene has CDR1 GTSNPN and CDR2 SVGIG (reference sequence). The CDR3 extends over 14 amino acids. The DNA for the CDR3 is TGTGCCTGGAGTGTATGGGCAGGGGGTTCACCCCTCCACTTT. This encodes CAWSVWAGGSPLHF.

This chain uses TRBV9 with TRBJ2-5, with no clear D. V shed 0 bases and J shed 5 bases, with 14 bases lying between them. The CDR3 sequence is 15 residues long. Germline CDR1 reads SGDLS; CDR2 reads YYNGEE. The CDR3 DNA is TGTGCCAGCAGCGTAGGGGGTCCACACGGGGAGACCCAGTACTTC. This gives the protein CASSVGGPHGETQYF.

The count of this clone is one. V and J are TRBV18 and TRBJ2-3, with TRBD2 identical over 11 bases. V trimming: 0 bases; J trimming: 4 bases; junction bases outside the gene matches: 3. The CDR3 totals 16 residues. Germline lookup yields CDR1 KGHSH and CDR2 LQKENI. The CDR3 protein is CASSPPTSGIADTQYF. Here the CDR3 DNA reads TGTGCCAGCTCACCACCGACTAGCGGGATCGCAGATACGCAGTATTTT.

The genes are TRBV28 and TRBJ2-1; D gene unclear. CDR1 and CDR2 from the germline V gene are MDHEN and SYDVKM. This CDR3 comprises 12 residues. The V and J ends lost 5 bases and 9 bases respectively, with 11 bases between them. Here the CDR3 reads CASSLYRREQFF. In DNA, the CDR3 is TGTGCCAGCAGTCTTTATAGGCGTGAGCAGTTCTTC. The full variable domain, its missing parts supplied by reference TRBV28 and TRBJ2-1, is DVKVTQSSRYLVKRTGEKVFLECVQDMDHENMFWYRQDPGLGLRLIYFSYDVKMKEKGDIPEGYSVSREKKERFSLILESASTNQTSMYLCASSLYRREQFFGPGTRLTVL.

This chain connects TRBV21-1 to TRBJ2-7; the table's D gene call, TRBD2, was not cross checked with the DNA. TRBV21-1 has pseudogene status. This CDR3 is built from 10 residues. Here the CDR3 DNA reads TGTGCCAGCCCAGAGGAAGGGCAGTACTTC. Translation gives CASPEEGQYF.

V usage is TRBV10-3 and J usage is TRBJ2-3, with TRBD1 matching 9 bases. CDR3 length: 17 residues. The J segment lost 4 bases and the V segment lost 4 bases, leaving 12 bases of the junction unmatched. Germline CDR1 reads ENHRY; CDR2 reads SYGVKD. CDR3 sequence reads: CAISAPTGTGIADTQYF. In nucleotides, the CDR3 is TGTGCCATCAGTGCTCCGACCGGGACAGGGATCGCAGATACGCAGTATTTT.

This sequence joins TRBV2 and TRBJ1-2, with 8 bases identical to TRBD1. This CDR3 is 16 amino acids long. The germline V gene has CDR1 SNHLY and CDR2 FYNNEI. V lost 0 bases and J lost 8; bases outside the gene matches: 11. Written as DNA, the CDR3 is TGTGCCAGCAGTGAAGCGTATCAGGGGGCAACGGGGGGCTACACCTTC. Protein sequence: CASSEAYQGATGGYTF. Full variable domain (remainder filled in from reference TRBV2 and TRBJ1-2): EPEVTQTPSHQVTQMGQEVILRCVPISNHLYFYWYRQILGQKVEFLVSFYNNEISEKSEIFDDQFSVERPDGSNFTLKIRSTKLEDSAMYFCASSEAYQGATGGYTFGSGTRLTVV.

The chain carries TRBV12-3 or TRBV12-4 and TRBJ1-6; D not resolved. This CDR3 comprises 12 residues. The ends were cut back, 7 bases at V and 7 bases at J, with 8 bases in the middle. In nucleotides, the CDR3 is TGTGCCAGCAAGGGCAGCAATTCACCCCTCCACTTT. Protein: CASKGSNSPLHF.

J is TRBJ1-2 and V is TRBV4-1, with 8 bases identical to TRBD1. The CDR3 totals 16 residues. Trimming removed 2 bases from V and 3 bases from J; junction bases left unmatched: 8. From germline, CDR1 is MGHRA and CDR2 YSYEKL. Written as DNA, the CDR3 is TGCGCCAGCAGCCAACTTGGACAGGGCCTTGACTATGGCTACACCTTC. It specifies CASSQLGQGLDYGYTF.